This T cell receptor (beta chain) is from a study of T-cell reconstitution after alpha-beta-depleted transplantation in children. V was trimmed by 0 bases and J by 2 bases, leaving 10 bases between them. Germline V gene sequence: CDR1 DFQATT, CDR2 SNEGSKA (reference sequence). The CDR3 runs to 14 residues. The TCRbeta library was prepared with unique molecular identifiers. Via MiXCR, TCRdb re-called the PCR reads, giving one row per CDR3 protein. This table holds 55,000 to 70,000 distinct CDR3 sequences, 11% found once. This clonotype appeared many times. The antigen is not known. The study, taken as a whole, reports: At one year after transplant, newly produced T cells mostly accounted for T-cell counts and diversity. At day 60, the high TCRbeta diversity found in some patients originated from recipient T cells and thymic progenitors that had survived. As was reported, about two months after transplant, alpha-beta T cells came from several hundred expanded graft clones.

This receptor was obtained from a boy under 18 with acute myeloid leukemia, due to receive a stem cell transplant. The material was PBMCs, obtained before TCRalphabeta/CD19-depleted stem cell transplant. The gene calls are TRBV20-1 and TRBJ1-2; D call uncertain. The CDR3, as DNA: TGCAGTGCTAGAGATCGAGGTCGAAACTATGGCTACACCTTC. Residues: CSARDRGRNYGYTF.